The 10 T cell receptor beta chains in this list originate from one sample, sequenced in a study of cytomegalovirus exposure and HLA in healthy donors (dated by TCRdb to between 2016 and 2019). The library relied on the immunoSEQ multiplex PCR assay. A mixture of 60 forward primers for TCR Vbeta segments and 13 reverse primers for TCR Jbeta segments was used in the multiplex PCR. In TCRdb, the immuneACCESS table is reduced to in-frame sequences with V and J assigned. These tables do not hold every clone; where another copy was compared, an unresolved V gene accounts for under half, and the others remain unexplained. In this sample the table shows around 150,000 clones, approximately 80% of which occur a single time. The top ten constitute 3.5% to 5% of the sample. The sample was PBMCs. Source of these receptors: a man aged 18 to 35 in good health and CMV-seronegative.

The rearrangement links TRBV7-9 to TRBJ1-2; a weak D match, TRBD1 (5 bases). Looked up from germline, CDR1 is SEHNR and CDR2 is FQNEAQ (reference sequence). The CDR3 covers 13 residues. V shed 10 bases and J shed 4 bases, with 16 bases lying between them. The CDR3 DNA sequence: TGTGCCACCCGCGGGGACTACCTCTATGGCTACACCTTC. This sequence encodes CATRGDYLYGYTF.

Only one count was recorded for this clone. The rearrangement joins TRBV5-6 to TRBJ2-1, with a weak D call TRBD2 (5 bases). V lost 4 bases and J 10 bases, leaving 15 bases between the germline ends. Germline loops: CDR1 SGHDT, CDR2 YYEEEE. There are 13 residues in the CDR3. Written as DNA, the CDR3 is TGTGCCAGCAGCCCACTAGGATTGGGGGAGCAGTTCTTC. This gives the protein CASSPLGLGEQFF.

V and J are TRBV19 and TRBJ1-5; weak D call: TRBD1 (5 bases). Germline CDR1 and CDR2: LNHDA and SQIVND (reference sequence). This CDR3 spans 15 amino acids. The V end was cut by 3 bases, the J end by 4 bases, with 13 bases between. For the CDR3, the DNA is TGTGCCAGTAGTATTCAGCCAGGGATTAATCAGCCCCAGCATTTT. The encoded protein is CASSIQPGINQPQHF.

The genes are TRBV2 and TRBJ2-2; TRBD1 agrees at 9 bases. The junction had 3 bases not matched to a gene; V was cut back by 6 bases and J by 4 bases. This CDR3 is 14 amino acids long. Looked up from germline, CDR1 is SNHLY and CDR2 is FYNNEI. The CDR3 nucleotides are TGTGCCAGCAGAGGGACAGGGATCACCGGGGAGCTGTTTTTT. Translated, it gives CASRGTGITGELFF.

The rearrangement joins TRBV2 to TRBJ1-5; maybe TRBD1 (6 bases). Germline loops: CDR1 SNHLY, CDR2 FYNNEI. This CDR3 has 15 residues. Trimming took 8 bases from V and 3 from J, leaving 17 bases between them. CDR3 nucleotide sequence: TGTGCCAGCCGAGAGGCAGGGGTTGACAATCAGCCCCAGCATTTT. Its translation: CASREAGVDNQPQHF.

The gene calls are TRBV7-8 and TRBJ2-5, with 7 positions matching TRBD1. The length of the CDR3 is 16 residues. In germline, CDR1 is SGHVS, CDR2 FQNEAQ. The V gene end was trimmed by 2 bases and the J gene end by 7 bases; junction bases not matched to a gene: 13. The CDR3 DNA reads TGTGCCAGCAGCTTACGGGACAGAGGGGGTATTGGGACCCAGTACTTC. Its translation: CASSLRDRGGIGTQYF.

V usage is TRBV4-1 and J usage is TRBJ1-1, with TRBD1 identical over 8 bases. The V and J ends lost 0 bases and 0 bases, in that order; junction bases with no gene match: 12. CDR1 and CDR2 from the germline V gene are MGHRA and YSYEKL. This CDR3 has 19 amino acids. The CDR3 protein is CASSQDGGPGQGMNTEAFF. In DNA, the CDR3 is TGCGCCAGCAGCCAAGACGGAGGGCCAGGACAGGGAATGAACACTGAAGCTTTCTTT.

This clone was found a few times. The chain joins TRBV5-4 to TRBJ2-3, with 7 bases fitting TRBD1. Trimming took 5 bases from V and 1 from J; bases not matched to a gene: 1. The CDR3 extends over 13 amino acids. Germline V gives CDR1 SGHNT, CDR2 YYREEE (reference sequence). This chain's CDR3 is CASRGQGTDTQYF. In nucleotides, the CDR3 is TGTGCCAGCAGAGGACAGGGCACAGATACGCAGTATTTT.

The gene calls are TRBV23-1 and TRBJ1-2; the match to TRBD1 covers 7 bases. TRBV23-1 is annotated as an ORF whose role is uncertain. CDR3 length: 15 amino acids. The V segment lost 2 bases and the J segment 5 bases; nucleotides outside the gene matches: 8. The CDR3 DNA is TGCGCCAGCAGTCAACCCGACAGGGATGGTTATGGCTACACCTTC. It encodes CASSQPDRDGYGYTF.

The genes are TRBV9 and TRBJ2-5, with D perhaps TRBD1 (6 bases). Germline CDR1 and CDR2: SGDLS and YYNGEE. The V gene lost 4 bases and the J gene lost 0 bases, with 13 bases spanning the gap. The CDR3 length is 15 residues. The CDR3 region has the DNA TGTGCCAGCAGCCCTCTGGGGACATACCAAGAGACCCAGTACTTC. It translates to CASSPLGTYQETQYF.